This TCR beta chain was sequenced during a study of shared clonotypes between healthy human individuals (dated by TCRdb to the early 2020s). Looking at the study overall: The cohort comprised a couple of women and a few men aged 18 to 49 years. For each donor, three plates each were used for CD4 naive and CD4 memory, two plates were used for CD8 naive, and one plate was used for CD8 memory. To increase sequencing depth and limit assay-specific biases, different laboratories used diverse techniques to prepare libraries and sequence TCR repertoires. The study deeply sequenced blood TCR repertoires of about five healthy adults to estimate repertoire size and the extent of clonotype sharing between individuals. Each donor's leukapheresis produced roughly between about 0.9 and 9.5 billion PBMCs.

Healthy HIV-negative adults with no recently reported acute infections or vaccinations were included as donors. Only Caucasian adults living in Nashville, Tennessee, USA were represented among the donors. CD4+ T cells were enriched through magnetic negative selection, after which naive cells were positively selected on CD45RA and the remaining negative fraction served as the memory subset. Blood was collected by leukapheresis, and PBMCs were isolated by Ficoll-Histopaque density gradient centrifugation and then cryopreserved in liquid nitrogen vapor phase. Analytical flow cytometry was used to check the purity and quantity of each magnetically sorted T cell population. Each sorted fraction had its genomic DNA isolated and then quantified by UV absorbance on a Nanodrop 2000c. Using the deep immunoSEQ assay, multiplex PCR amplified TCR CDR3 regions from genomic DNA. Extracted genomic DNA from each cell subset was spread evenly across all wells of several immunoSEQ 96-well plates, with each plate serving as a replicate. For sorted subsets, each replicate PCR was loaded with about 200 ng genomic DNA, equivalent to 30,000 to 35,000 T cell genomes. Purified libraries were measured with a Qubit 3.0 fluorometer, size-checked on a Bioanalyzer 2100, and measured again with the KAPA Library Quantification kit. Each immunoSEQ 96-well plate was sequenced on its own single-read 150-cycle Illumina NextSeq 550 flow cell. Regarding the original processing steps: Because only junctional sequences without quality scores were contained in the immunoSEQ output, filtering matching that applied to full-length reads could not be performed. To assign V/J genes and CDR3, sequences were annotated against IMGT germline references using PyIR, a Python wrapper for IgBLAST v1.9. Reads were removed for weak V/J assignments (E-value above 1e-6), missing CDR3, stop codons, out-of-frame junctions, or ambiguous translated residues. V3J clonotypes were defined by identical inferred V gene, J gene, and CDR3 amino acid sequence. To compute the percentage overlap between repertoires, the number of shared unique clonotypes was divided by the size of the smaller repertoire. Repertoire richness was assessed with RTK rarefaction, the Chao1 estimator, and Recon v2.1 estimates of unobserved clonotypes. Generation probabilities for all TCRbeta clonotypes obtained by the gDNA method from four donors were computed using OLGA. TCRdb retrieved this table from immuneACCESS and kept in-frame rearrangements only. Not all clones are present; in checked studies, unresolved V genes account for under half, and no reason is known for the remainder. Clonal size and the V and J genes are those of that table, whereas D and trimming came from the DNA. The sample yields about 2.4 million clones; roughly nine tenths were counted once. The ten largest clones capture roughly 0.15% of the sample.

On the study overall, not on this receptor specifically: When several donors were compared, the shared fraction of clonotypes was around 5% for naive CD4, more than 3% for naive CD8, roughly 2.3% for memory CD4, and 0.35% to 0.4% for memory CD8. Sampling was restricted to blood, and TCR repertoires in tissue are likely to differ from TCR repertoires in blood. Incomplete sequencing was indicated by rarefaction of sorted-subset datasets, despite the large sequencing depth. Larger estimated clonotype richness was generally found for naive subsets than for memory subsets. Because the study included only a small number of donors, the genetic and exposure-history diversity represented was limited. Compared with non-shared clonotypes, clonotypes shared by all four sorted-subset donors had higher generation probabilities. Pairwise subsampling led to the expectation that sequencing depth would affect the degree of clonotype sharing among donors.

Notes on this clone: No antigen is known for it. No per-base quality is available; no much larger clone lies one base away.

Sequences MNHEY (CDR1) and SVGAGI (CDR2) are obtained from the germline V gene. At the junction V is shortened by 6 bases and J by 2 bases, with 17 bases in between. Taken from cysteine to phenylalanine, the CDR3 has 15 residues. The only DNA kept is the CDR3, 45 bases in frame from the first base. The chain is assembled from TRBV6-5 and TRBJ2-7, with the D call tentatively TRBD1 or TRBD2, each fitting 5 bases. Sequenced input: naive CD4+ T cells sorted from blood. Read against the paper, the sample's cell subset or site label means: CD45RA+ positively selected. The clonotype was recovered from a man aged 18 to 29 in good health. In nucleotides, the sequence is TGTGCCAGCAGCCCTGGGACCAAAAATCCCTACGAGCAGTACTTC. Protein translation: CASSPGTKNPYEQYF.